This T cell receptor (beta chain) was captured in a study of T cell responses to AZD1222 COVID-19 vaccine. Broader study findings: Just a handful of AZD1222 recipients were seropositive at baseline. Most donors were white British and more were female, and clonal diversity was possibly underestimated. Regions left unmutated in variants are reportedly the target of nearly half of spike-specific TCRs. Two AZD1222 administrations were followed by greater Spike-specific TCR breadth and depth.

CDR3 size: 16 residues. Per germline, CDR1 LNHDA and CDR2 SQIVND (reference sequence). Trimming removed 0 bases at V and 0 bases at J, with 9 bases between. Sequencing used immunoSEQ multiplex PCR; TCRdb keeps in-frame clones, though not all of them. This sample has around 90,000 clones, with under 95% found just once. For this clone: Antigen unknown.

This TCR came from an adult in good health. The chain carries TRBV19 and TRBJ2-1; the D gene is possibly TRBD1 (6 bases). The sequencing used peripheral blood, collected on day 0 of MenACWY control vaccination. The CDR3 sequence is CASSIEPGASYNEQFF. The DNA of the CDR3 is TGTGCCAGTAGTATAGAACCAGGGGCCTCCTACAATGAGCAGTTCTTC.